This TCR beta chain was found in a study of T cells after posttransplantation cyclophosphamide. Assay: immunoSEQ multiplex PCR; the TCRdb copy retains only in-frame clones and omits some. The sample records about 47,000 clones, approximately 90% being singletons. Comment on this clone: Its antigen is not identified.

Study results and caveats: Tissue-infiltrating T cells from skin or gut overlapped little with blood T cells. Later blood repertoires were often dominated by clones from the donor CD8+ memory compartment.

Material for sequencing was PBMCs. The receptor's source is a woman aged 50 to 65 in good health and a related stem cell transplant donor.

The DNA for the CDR3 is TGTGCCAGCTCAACGGGACACATAGGAAACACTGAAGCTTTCTTT. Residues: CASSTGHIGNTEAFF. This chain uses TRBV18 with TRBJ1-1, with D possibly being TRBD1 (6 bases). This CDR3 contains 15 residues. Trimming stripped 5 bases from V and 2 bases from J, with 15 bases between. Per germline, CDR1 KGHSH and CDR2 LQKENI.